A selection of T cell receptor beta chains follows, all from one sample in a study of blood T cells in healthy people across ages. A single record per CDR3 protein comes from TCRdb applying MiXCR to the 5' RACE reads. The sample consists of 850,000 to 1,000,000 distinct CDR3 sequences, roughly 51% of them appearing once. Sequencing used blood. The receptors here all came from a woman aged 55-75 years in good health. Each CDR3 is given with its conserved first and last residue. D genes are given only for firm matches. Clone size is given for some rows only: seen once, a few or many times, or a class if the clone is expanded.

V,size,D,J,CDR3,DNA
TRBV12-3/TRBV12-4,-,-,TRBJ1-2,CASSPGSFSYTF,TGTGCCAGCAGTCCCGGGTCATTTTCCTACACCTTC
TRBV10-1,few,-,TRBJ2-5,CASGRGIPPETQYF,TGCGCCAGCGGGCGCGGGATCCCTCCAGAGACCCAGTACTTC
TRBV12-3/TRBV12-4,-,TRBD1,TRBJ2-7,CASSYRQGSYEQYF,TGTGCCAGCAGTTATAGACAGGGAAGCTACGAGCAGTACTTC
TRBV7-2,few,TRBD2,TRBJ2-7,CASSPSGGGFSSYEQYF,TGTGCCAGCAGCCCCTCGGGGGGGGGATTCTCCTCCTACGAGCAGTACTTC
TRBV4-1,few,-,TRBJ2-7,CASSQETPVRSYEQYF,TGCGCCAGCAGCCAAGAAACCCCCGTCAGATCCTACGAGCAGTACTTC
TRBV11-2,-,-,TRBJ2-5,CASRPTGGPMRETQYF,TGTGCCAGCAGACCGACGGGGGGCCCCATGAGGGAGACCCAGTACTTC
TRBV29-1,many,-,TRBJ2-4,CSVAPGSAPNIQYF,TGCAGCGTTGCTCCGGGATCGGCTCCGAACATTCAGTACTTC
TRBV20-1,-,-,TRBJ1-6,CSVKAYNSPLHF,TGCAGTGTAAAGGCCTATAATTCACCCCTCCACTTT
TRBV28,-,-,TRBJ1-4,CASSVQGLIEKLFF,TGTGCCAGCAGTGTACAGGGTCTGATTGAAAAACTGTTTTTT
TRBV24-1,-,-,TRBJ1-5,CATSPGLPNQPQHF,TGTGCCACCAGTCCGGGGCTTCCTAATCAGCCCCAGCATTTT
TRBV11-2,-,-,TRBJ1-2,CASSLGPISMRNYGYTF,TGTGCCAGCAGCTTAGGACCAATATCTATGAGGAACTATGGCTACACCTTC
TRBV11-2,-,TRBD2,TRBJ2-7,CASSLLRTRAYEQYF,TGTGCCAGCAGCTTACTCCGGACTAGAGCCTACGAGCAGTACTTC
TRBV20-1,-,TRBD2,TRBJ2-1,CSASPGVAGSYNEQFF,TGCAGTGCTAGCCCCGGAGTAGCGGGTTCCTACAATGAGCAGTTCTTC
TRBV15,-,-,TRBJ2-3,CATSRDGSASTDTQYF,TGTGCCACCAGCAGAGATGGCAGCGCTTCCACAGATACGCAGTATTTT
TRBV15,-,-,TRBJ1-2,CDTSREGYGYTF,TGTGACACCAGCAGAGAAGGATATGGCTACACCTTC
TRBV11-2,-,TRBD1,TRBJ2-4,CASSPRTGENIQYF,TGTGCCAGCAGCCCTCGGACAGGGGAAAACATTCAGTACTTC
TRBV5-1,-,TRBD1,TRBJ2-7,CASSWRDRASYEQYF,TGCGCCAGCAGCTGGCGGGACAGGGCCTCCTACGAGCAGTACTTC
TRBV6-5,-,-,TRBJ2-7,CASSYMAGANEQYF,TGTGCCAGCAGTTACATGGCAGGGGCGAACGAGCAGTACTTC
TRBV7-2,few,-,TRBJ2-5,CASSLGYVQETQYF,TGTGCCAGCAGCTTAGGGTACGTCCAAGAGACCCAGTACTTC
TRBV5-1,-,-,TRBJ1-1,CASSFSTNTEAFF,TGCGCCAGCAGCTTTTCTACGAACACTGAAGCTTTCTTT
TRBV12-3/TRBV12-4,once,-,TRBJ1-6,CASSSDGGESPLHF,TGTGCCAGCAGCTCAGACGGGGGGGAATCACCCCTCCACTTT
TRBV15,-,TRBD2,TRBJ2-7,CATSMGGGSKEQYF,TGTGCCACCAGCATGGGGGGAGGGTCGAAAGAGCAGTACTTC
TRBV6-2/TRBV6-3,few,TRBD1,TRBJ1-5,CASSYHRGMWQPQHF,TGTGCCAGCAGTTACCACAGGGGGATGTGGCAGCCCCAGCATTTT
TRBV20-1,-,-,TRBJ2-5,CSARASGGGETQYF,TGCAGTGCTAGAGCTAGCGGAGGGGGGGAGACCCAGTACTTC
TRBV29-1,-,TRBD2,TRBJ2-7,CSVLRTSGYNEQYF,TGCAGCGTTTTAAGGACTAGCGGTTACAATGAGCAGTACTTC
TRBV9,-,TRBD1,TRBJ2-3,CASSVPGGDTQYF,TGTGCCAGCAGCGTCCCAGGGGGAGATACGCAGTATTTT
TRBV27,-,TRBD2,TRBJ2-5,CASSWREDGEQYF,TGTGCCAGCAGTTGGCGGGAGGACGGAGAGCAGTACTTC
TRBV27,-,-,TRBJ2-3,CASSGRLTDTQYF,TGTGCCAGCAGTGGACGGCTCACAGATACGCAGTATTTT
TRBV6-4,-,TRBD1,TRBJ2-1,CASSTGTGANEQFF,TGTGCCAGCAGTACCGGGACAGGAGCAAATGAGCAGTTCTTC
TRBV6-2/TRBV6-3,-,-,TRBJ1-1,CASRLRLRNTEAFF,TGTGCCAGCAGATTACGGTTGCGGAACACTGAAGCTTTCTTT
TRBV9,-,-,TRBJ2-3,CASSVVSTGNTQYF,TGTGCCAGCAGCGTAGTATCCACTGGGAATACGCAGTATTTT
TRBV12-3/TRBV12-4,few,TRBD1,TRBJ2-7,CASSLQGAINEQYF,TGTGCCAGCAGTTTGCAGGGGGCGATCAACGAGCAGTACTTC
TRBV6-1,-,-,TRBJ2-7,CASSELTQNADYEQYF,TGTGCCAGCAGTGAGCTCACCCAGAACGCCGACTACGAGCAGTACTTC
TRBV21-1,-,-,TRBJ2-7,CASSKVQGCEQYF,TGTGCCAGCAGCAAAGTGCAGGGCTGCGAGCAGTACTTC
TRBV20-1,-,TRBD1,TRBJ2-2,CSAARDRVGTGELFF,TGCAGTGCTGCCCGGGACAGGGTTGGCACCGGGGAGCTGTTTTTT
TRBV4-3,-,TRBD1,TRBJ1-1,CASSQLTGGTEAFF,TGCGCCAGCAGCCAGTTGACAGGGGGAACTGAAGCTTTCTTT
TRBV7-2,-,-,TRBJ2-1,CASSLVVGVSYNEQFF,TGTGCCAGCAGCTTAGTAGTGGGAGTCTCCTACAATGAGCAGTTCTTC
TRBV3-1,-,-,TRBJ1-3,CASSQGLPNSGNTIYF,TGTGCCAGCAGCCAAGGTCTTCCGAACTCTGGAAACACCATATATTTT
TRBV7-9,-,-,TRBJ2-7,CASSFQGTYEQYF,TGTGCCAGCAGCTTTCAGGGTACCTACGAGCAGTACTTC
TRBV18,few,-,TRBJ1-1,CASSPRSDREAFF,TGTGCCAGCTCACCACGAAGTGACAGGGAAGCTTTCTTT
TRBV6-2/TRBV6-3,-,TRBD1,TRBJ1-5,CASSYSSPGGTQPQHF,TGTGCCAGCAGTTACTCGAGTCCAGGGGGCACTCAGCCCCAGCATTTT
TRBV28,-,-,TRBJ2-7,CASSSVQHETYEQYF,TGTGCCAGCAGTTCCGTTCAACATGAAACCTACGAGCAGTACTTC
TRBV28,-,TRBD2,TRBJ2-7,CASSFLAGRIHEQYF,TGTGCCAGCAGTTTTCTAGCGGGGAGGATCCACGAGCAGTACTTC